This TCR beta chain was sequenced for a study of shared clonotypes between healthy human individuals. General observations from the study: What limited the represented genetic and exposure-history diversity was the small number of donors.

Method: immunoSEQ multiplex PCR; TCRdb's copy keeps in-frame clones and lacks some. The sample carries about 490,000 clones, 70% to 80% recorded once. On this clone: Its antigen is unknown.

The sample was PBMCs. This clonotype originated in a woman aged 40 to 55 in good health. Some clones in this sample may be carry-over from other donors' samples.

CDR3 sequence reads: CASSEPGVGEQFF. DNA of the CDR3: TGTGCCAGCAGTGAGCCGGGTGTCGGTGAGCAGTTCTTC. The chain couples TRBV2 to TRBJ2-1; no clear D. Trimming took 3 bases from V and 9 from J, leaving 12 bases between them. Germline assignment: CDR1 SNHLY and CDR2 FYNNEI. This CDR3 region has 13 residues. Full variable domain (rest looked up from reference TRBV2 and TRBJ2-1): EPEVTQTPSHQVTQMGQEVILRCVPISNHLYFYWYRQILGQKVEFLVSFYNNEISEKSEIFDDQFSVERPDGSNFTLKIRSTKLEDSAMYFCASSEPGVGEQFFGPGTRLTVL.